This TCR beta chain was recovered during a study of T cell responses to AZD1222 COVID-19 vaccine. Notes on the study in general: Recipients of two AZD1222 doses showed rising Spike-specific TCR breadth and depth. Repertoires were sampled only after the peak T cell response.

Trimming cost V 3 bases and J 6 bases, with 27 bases left between them. This CDR3 is built from 19 residues. In germline, CDR1 is SGDLS, CDR2 YYNGEE. TCRdb's copy holds only in-frame clones and misses some; the assay was immunoSEQ multiplex PCR. The data show roughly 150,000 clones, roughly 90% seen once. As for this clone: The antigen remains undetermined.

The material was peripheral blood, obtained on day 0 of AZD1222 vaccination. The sequence was collected from an adult in good health. The J gene is TRBJ2-2, the V gene TRBV9; D is perhaps TRBD1 (5 bases). DNA for the CDR3: TGTGCCAGCAGCGCACACTTCAACCAAGGGGTTGGTTTTCCCGGGGAGCTGTTTTTT. Translation: CASSAHFNQGVGFPGELFF.